This T cell receptor (beta chain) emerged from a study of immune cell composition in non-small cell lung cancer. Across the study: Tumours were mainly lung adenocarcinoma or squamous cell carcinoma. Study-wide results and limits: Lung squamous cell carcinoma tumours had significantly higher top 10 clone scores and productive clonality than lung adenocarcinoma.

Notes on this clone: The antigen remains undetermined.

TCRdb's copy holds only in-frame clones and misses some; the assay was immunoSEQ multiplex PCR. The sample records approximately 3,000 clones, 70% to 85% being singletons. The sequencing input was lung tumor tissue. This TCR derives from a human donor with non-small cell lung cancer.

The chain's CDR3 is CASSYRGRTEAFF. CDR3 in DNA: TGTGCCAGCAGCTACAGGGGGCGAACTGAAGCTTTCTTT. The chain joins TRBV14 to TRBJ1-1; 9 bases are shared with TRBD1. Germline V gene data show CDR1 as SGHDN and CDR2 as FVKESK. This CDR3 comprises 13 residues. Trimming removed 5 bases from V and 5 bases from J; junction bases left unmatched: 3.